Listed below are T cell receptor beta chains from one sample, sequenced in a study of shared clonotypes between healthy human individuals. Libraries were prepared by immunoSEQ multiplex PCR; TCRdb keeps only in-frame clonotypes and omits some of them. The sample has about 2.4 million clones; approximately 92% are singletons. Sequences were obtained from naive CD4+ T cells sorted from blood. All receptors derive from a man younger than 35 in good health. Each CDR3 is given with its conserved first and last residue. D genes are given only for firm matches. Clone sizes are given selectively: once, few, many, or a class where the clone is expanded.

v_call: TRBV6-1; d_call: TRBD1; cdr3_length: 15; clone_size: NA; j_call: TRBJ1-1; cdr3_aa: CASNTGQGLNTEAFF; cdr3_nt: TGTGCCAGCAATACGGGACAGGGTTTGAACACTGAAGCTTTCTTT
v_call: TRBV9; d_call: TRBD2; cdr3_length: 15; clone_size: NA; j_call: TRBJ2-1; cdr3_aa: CASSDTAGAFNEQFF; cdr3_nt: TGTGCCAGCAGCGATACAGCGGGAGCCTTCAATGAGCAGTTCTTC
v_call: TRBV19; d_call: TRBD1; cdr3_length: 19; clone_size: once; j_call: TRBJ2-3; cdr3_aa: CASKGRPGQGAYPPDTQYF; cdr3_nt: TGTGCCAGTAAGGGAAGACCGGGACAGGGGGCTTACCCCCCGGATACGCAGTATTTT
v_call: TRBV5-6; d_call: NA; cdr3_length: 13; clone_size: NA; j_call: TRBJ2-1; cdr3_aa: CASSRDRGDEQFF; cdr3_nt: TGTGCCAGCAGCCGTGACCGCGGTGATGAGCAGTTCTTC
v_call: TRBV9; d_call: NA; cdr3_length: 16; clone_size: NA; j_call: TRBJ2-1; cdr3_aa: CASSELQGSSYNEQFF; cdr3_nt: TGTGCCAGCAGCGAGCTCCAGGGGAGCTCCTACAATGAGCAGTTCTTC
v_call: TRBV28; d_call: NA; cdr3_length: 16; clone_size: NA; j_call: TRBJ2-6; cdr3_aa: CASRLGDSSGANVLTF; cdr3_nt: TGTGCCAGCAGGCTCGGCGACAGCTCTGGGGCCAACGTCCTGACTTTC
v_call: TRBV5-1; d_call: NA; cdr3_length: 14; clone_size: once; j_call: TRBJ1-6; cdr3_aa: CASSLQLYNSPLHF; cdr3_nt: TGCGCCAGCAGCTTGCAGTTGTACAATTCACCCCTCCACTTT
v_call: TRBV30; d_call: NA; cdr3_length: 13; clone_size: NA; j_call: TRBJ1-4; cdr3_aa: CALALEVDEKLFF; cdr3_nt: TGTGCCTTAGCTTTGGAGGTTGATGAAAAACTGTTTTTT
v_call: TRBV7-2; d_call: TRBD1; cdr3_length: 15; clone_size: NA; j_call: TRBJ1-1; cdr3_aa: CASSLATGANTEAFF; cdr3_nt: TGTGCCAGCAGCTTAGCGACAGGGGCGAACACTGAAGCTTTCTTT
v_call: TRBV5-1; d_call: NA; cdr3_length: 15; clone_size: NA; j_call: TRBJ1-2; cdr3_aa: CASSLEGNPNWGYTF; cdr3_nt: TGCGCCAGCAGCTTGGAAGGCAACCCTAACTGGGGCTACACCTTC
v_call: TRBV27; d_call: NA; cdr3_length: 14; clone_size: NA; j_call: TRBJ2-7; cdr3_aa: CASSLSLVSSEQYF; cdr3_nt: TGTGCCAGCAGTTTATCCCTCGTTAGTTCCGAGCAGTACTTC
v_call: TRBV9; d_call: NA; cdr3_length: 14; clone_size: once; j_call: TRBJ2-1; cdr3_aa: CASSHPLSKDEQFF; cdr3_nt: TGTGCCAGCAGCCATCCCCTATCGAAGGATGAGCAGTTCTTC
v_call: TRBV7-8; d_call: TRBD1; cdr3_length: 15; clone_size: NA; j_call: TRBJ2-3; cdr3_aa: CASSTYRGSDHTQYF; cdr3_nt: TGTGCCAGCAGCACGTACAGGGGGTCGGACCATACGCAGTATTTT
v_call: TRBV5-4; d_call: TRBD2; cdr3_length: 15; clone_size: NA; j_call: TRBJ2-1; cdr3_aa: CATTSGGLIYNEQFF; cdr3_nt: TGTGCTACAACTAGCGGGGGCCTTATTTACAATGAGCAGTTCTTC
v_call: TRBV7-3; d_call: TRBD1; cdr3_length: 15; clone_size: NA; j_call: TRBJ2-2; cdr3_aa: CASSNATGVAGELFF; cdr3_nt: TGTGCCAGCAGTAACGCGACAGGGGTTGCCGGGGAGCTGTTTTTT
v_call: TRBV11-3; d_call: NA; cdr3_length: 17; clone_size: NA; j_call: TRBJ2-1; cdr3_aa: CASSLAVGVGVYNEQFF; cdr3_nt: TGTGCCAGCAGCTTAGCCGTGGGGGTGGGAGTATACAATGAGCAGTTCTTC
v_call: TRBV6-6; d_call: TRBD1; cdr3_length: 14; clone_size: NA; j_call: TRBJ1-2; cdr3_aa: CASSPGTANYGYTF; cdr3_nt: TGTGCCAGCAGCCCCGGGACAGCAAACTATGGCTACACCTTC
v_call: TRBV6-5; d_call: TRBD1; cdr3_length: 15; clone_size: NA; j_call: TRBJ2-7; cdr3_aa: CASRTGTGGSYEQYF; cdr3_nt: TGTGCCAGCAGGACCGGGACAGGGGGCTCCTACGAGCAGTACTTC
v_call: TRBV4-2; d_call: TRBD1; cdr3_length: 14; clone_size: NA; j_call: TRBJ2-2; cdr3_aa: CASSQATGVGELFF; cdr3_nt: TGTGCCAGCAGCCAAGCCACAGGGGTCGGGGAGCTGTTTTTT
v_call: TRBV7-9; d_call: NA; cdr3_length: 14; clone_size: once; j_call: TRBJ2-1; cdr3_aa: CASSRGTPDNEQFF; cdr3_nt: TGTGCCAGCAGCAGAGGGACGCCCGACAATGAGCAGTTCTTC
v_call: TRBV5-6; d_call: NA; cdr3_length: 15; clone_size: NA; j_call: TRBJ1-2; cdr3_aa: CASSLSGPKGYGYTF; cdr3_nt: TGTGCCAGCAGCTTGTCGGGGCCTAAAGGCTATGGCTACACCTTC
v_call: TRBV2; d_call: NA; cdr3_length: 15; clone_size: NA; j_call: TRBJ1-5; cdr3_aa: CASSEYRATDQPQHF; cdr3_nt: TGTGCCAGCAGTGAATACAGGGCAACGGATCAGCCCCAGCATTTT
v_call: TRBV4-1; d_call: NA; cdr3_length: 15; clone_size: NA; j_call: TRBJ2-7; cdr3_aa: CASSQDGRGAYEQYF; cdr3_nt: TGCGCCAGCAGCCAAGATGGGCGGGGAGCCTACGAGCAGTACTTC
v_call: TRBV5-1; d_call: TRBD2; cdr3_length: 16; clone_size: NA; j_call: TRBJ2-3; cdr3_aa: CASSLGTSGYTDTQYF; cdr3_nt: TGCGCCAGCAGCTTGGGGACTAGCGGGTACACAGATACGCAGTATTTT
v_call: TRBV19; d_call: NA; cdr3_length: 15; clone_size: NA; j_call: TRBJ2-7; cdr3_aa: CASSIVMGSSYEQYF; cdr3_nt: TGTGCCAGTAGTATAGTGATGGGTAGCTCCTACGAGCAGTACTTC
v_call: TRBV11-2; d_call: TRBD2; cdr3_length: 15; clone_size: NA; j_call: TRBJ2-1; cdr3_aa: CASSPGLAGHYEQFF; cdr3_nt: TGTGCCAGCAGCCCAGGACTAGCGGGGCACTATGAGCAGTTCTTC
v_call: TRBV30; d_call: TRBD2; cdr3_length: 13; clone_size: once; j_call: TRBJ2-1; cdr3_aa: CARGGFSYNEQFF; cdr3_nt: TGTGCCCGCGGGGGGTTCTCCTACAATGAGCAGTTCTTC
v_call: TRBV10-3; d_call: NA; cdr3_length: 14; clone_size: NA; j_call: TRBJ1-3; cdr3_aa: CAISDASLGNTIYF; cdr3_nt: TGTGCCATCAGTGACGCATCTTTGGGAAACACCATATATTTT
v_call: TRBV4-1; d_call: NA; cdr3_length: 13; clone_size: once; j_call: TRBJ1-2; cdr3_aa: CASSQDYGLGYTF; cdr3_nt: TGCGCCAGCAGCCAAGATTACGGGTTAGGCTACACCTTC
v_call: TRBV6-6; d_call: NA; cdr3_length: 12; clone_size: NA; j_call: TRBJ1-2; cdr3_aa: CASNPDSYGYTF; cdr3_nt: TGTGCCAGCAACCCGGACAGCTATGGCTACACCTTC
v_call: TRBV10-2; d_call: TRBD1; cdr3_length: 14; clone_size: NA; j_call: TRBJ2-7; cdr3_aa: CASSRQGANSEQYF; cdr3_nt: TGCGCCAGCAGTAGACAGGGGGCTAATAGCGAGCAGTACTTC
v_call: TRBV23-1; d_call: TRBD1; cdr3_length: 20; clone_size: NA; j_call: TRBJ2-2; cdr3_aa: CASSQLQGSLLLGGTGELFF; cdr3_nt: TGCGCCAGCAGTCAATTACAGGGGAGCCTGTTGCTGGGTGGCACCGGGGAGCTGTTTTTT
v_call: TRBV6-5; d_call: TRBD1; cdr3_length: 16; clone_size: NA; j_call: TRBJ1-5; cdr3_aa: CASSLTGTESNQPQHF; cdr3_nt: TGTGCCAGCAGTTTGACAGGGACGGAAAGCAATCAGCCCCAGCATTTT
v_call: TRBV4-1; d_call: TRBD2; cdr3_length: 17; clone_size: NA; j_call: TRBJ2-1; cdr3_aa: CASSPFQRGTTYNEQFF; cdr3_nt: TGCGCCAGCAGCCCCTTTCAGCGGGGGACTACCTACAATGAGCAGTTCTTC
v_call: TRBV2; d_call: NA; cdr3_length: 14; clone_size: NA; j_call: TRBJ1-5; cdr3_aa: CASSEAASGVPQHF; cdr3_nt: TGTGCCAGCAGTGAAGCTGCGTCGGGAGTTCCCCAGCATTTT
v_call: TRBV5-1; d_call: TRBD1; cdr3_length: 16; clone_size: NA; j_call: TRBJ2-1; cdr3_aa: CASSLGTGSWYNEQFF; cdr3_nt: TGCGCCAGCAGCTTGGGGACAGGGAGTTGGTACAATGAGCAGTTCTTC
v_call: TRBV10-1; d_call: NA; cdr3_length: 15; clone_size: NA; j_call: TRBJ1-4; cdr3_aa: CASSESAGVREKLFF; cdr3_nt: TGCGCCAGCAGTGAGTCGGCAGGAGTGCGGGAAAAACTGTTTTTT
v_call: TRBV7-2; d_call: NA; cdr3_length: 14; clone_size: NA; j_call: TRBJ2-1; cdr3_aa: CASSRNSSYNEQFF; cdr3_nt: TGTGCCAGCAGCCGGAATAGCTCCTACAATGAGCAGTTCTTC
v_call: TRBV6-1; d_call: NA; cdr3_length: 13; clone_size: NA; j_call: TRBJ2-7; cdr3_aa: CASRATPGIEQYF; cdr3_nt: TGTGCCAGCAGAGCTACCCCAGGGATCGAGCAGTACTTC
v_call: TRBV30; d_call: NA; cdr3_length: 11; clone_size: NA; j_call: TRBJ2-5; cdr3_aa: CAFRGQETQYF; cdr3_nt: TGTGCCTTCAGGGGCCAAGAGACCCAGTACTTC
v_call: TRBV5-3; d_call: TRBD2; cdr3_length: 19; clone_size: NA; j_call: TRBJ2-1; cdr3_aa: CARSDAGTSGGKAYNEQFF; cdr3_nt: TGTGCCAGAAGCGATGCCGGGACTAGCGGGGGGAAGGCTTACAATGAGCAGTTCTTC
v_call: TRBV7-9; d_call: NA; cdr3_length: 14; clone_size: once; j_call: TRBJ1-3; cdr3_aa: CASTSGNSGNTIYF; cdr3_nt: TGTGCCAGCACCTCTGGCAACTCTGGAAACACCATATATTTT
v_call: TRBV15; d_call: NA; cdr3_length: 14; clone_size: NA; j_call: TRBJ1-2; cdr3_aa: CATSRGSQARGYTF; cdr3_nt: TGTGCCACCAGCAGGGGCAGTCAGGCTCGGGGCTACACCTTC
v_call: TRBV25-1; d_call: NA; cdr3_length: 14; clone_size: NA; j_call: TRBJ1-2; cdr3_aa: CASTGRASNYGYTF; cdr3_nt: TGTGCCAGCACCGGCAGGGCAAGCAACTATGGCTACACCTTC
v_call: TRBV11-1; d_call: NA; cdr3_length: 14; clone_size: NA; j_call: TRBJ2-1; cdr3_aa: CASSFDNWNNEQFF; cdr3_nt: TGTGCCAGCAGCTTTGACAACTGGAACAATGAGCAGTTCTTC
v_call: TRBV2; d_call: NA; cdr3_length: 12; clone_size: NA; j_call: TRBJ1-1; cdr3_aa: CASSYGTSEAFF; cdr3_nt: TGTGCCAGCAGCTACGGAACCTCTGAAGCTTTCTTT
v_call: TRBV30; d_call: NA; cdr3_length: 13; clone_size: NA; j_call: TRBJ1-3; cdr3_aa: CAWRRDSGNTIYF; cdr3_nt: TGTGCCTGGAGACGGGACTCTGGAAACACCATATATTTT
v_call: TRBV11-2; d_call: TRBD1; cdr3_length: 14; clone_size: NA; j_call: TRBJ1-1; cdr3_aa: CASRPGTGNTEAFF; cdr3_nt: TGTGCCAGCAGGCCCGGGACAGGGAACACTGAAGCTTTCTTT
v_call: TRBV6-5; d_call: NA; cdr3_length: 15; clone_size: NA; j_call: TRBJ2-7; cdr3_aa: CASSYTRDRAYEQYF; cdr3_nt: TGTGCCAGCAGTTACACACGGGATAGGGCATACGAGCAGTACTTC
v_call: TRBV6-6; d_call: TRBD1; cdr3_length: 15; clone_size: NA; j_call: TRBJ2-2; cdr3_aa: CASKRDREGTGELFF; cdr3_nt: TGTGCCAGCAAACGGGACAGGGAAGGCACCGGGGAGCTGTTTTTT
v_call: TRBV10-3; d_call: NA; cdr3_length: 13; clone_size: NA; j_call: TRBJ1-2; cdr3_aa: CAISDGANYGYTF; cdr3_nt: TGTGCCATCAGTGATGGGGCTAACTATGGCTACACCTTC
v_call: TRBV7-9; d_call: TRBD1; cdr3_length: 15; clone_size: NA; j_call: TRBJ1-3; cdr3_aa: CASSKDRRERNTIYF; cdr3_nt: TGTGCCAGCAGCAAGGACAGGAGGGAAAGGAACACCATATATTTT
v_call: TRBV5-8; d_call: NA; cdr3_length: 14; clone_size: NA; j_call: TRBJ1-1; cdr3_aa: CASSLGQKNTEAFF; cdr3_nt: TGTGCCAGCAGCTTGGGACAGAAGAACACTGAAGCTTTCTTT
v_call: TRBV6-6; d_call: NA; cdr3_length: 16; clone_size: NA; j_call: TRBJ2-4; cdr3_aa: CASSYEIGTAKNIQYF; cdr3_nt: TGTGCCAGCAGTTACGAGATAGGGACGGCCAAAAACATTCAGTACTTC
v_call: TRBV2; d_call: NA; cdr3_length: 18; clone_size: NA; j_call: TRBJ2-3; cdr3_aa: CASSEALWQGLSTDTQYF; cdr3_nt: TGTGCCAGCAGTGAAGCGCTTTGGCAGGGGCTTAGCACAGATACGCAGTATTTT
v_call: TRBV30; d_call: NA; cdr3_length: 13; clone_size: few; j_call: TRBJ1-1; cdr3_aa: CAWSGQMNTEAFF; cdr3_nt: TGTGCCTGGAGTGGTCAGATGAACACTGAAGCTTTCTTT
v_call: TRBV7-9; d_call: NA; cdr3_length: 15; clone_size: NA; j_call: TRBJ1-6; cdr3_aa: CASSFRDPLLSPLHF; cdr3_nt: TGTGCCAGCAGCTTCCGGGACCCCTTACTTTCACCCCTCCACTTT
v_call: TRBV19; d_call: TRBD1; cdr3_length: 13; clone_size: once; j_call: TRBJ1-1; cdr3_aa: CASVWTGRTEAFF; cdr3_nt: TGTGCCAGTGTTTGGACAGGGAGGACTGAAGCTTTCTTT
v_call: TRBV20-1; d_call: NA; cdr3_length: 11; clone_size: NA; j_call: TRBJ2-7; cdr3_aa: CRVGDNYEQYF; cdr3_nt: TGCAGGGTGGGGGACAACTACGAGCAGTACTTC
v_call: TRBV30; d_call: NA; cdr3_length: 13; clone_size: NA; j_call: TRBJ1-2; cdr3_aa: CAWSEGVPYGYTF; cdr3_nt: TGTGCCTGGAGTGAAGGGGTTCCCTATGGCTACACCTTC